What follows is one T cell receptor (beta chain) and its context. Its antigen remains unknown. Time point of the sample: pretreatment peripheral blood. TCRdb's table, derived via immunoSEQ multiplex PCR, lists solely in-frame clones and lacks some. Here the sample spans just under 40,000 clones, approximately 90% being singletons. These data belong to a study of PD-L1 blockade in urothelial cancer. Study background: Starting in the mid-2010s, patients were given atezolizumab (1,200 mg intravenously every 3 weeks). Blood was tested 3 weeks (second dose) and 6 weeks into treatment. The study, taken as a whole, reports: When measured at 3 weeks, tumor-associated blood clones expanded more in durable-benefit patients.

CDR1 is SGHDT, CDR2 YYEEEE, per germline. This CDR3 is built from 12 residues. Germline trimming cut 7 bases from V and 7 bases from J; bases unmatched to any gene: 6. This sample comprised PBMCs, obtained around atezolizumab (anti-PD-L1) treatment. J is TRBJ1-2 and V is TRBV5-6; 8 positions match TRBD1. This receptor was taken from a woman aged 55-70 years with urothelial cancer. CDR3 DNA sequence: TGTGCCAGCGGCCGGGACAGGAGTGGCTACACCTTC. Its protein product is CASGRDRSGYTF. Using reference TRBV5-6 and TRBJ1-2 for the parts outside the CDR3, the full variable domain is DAGVTQSPTHLIKTRGQQVTLRCSPKSGHDTVSWYQQALGQGPQFIFQYYEEEERQRGNFPDRFSGHQFPNYSSELNVNALLLGDSALYLCASGRDRSGYTFGSGTRLTVV.